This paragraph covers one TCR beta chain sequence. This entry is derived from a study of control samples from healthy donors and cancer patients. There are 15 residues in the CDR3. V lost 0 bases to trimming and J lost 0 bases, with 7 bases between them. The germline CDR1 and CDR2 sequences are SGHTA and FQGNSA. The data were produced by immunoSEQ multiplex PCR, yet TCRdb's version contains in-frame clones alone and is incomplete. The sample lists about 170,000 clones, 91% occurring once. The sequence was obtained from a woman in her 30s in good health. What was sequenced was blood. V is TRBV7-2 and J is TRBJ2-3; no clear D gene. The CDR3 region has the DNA TGTGCCAGCAGCTTAGCGACTCGTAGCACAGATACGCAGTATTTT. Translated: CASSLATRSTDTQYF.